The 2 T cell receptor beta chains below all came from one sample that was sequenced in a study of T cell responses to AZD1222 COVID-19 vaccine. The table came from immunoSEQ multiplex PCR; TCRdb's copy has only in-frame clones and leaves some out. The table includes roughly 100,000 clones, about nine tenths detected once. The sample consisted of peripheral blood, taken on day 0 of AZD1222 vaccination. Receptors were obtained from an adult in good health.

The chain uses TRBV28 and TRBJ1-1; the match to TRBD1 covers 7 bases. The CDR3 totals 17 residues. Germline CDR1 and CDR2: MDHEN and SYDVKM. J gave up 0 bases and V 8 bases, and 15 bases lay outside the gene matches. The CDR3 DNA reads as TGTGCCAGCGCCCAGGGGGGATCTGGGAAGGTGAACACTGAAGCTTTCTTT. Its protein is CASAQGGSGKVNTEAFF.

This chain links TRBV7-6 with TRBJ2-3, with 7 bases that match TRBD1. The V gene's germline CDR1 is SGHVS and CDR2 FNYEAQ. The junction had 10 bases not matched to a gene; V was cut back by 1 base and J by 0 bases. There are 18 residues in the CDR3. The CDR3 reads CASSLVQGVPGSTDTQYF. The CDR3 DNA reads TGTGCCAGCAGCTTAGTCCAGGGGGTCCCGGGTAGCACAGATACGCAGTATTTT.